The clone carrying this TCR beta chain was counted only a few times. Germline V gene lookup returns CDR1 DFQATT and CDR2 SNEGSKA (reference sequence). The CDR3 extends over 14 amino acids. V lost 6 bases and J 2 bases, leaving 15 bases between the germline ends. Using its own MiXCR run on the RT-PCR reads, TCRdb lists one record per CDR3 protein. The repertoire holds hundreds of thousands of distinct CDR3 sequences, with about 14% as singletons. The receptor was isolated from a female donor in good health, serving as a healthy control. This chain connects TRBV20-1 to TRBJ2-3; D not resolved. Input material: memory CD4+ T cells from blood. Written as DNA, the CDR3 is TGCAGTGCCGCGTATGAAGTTCCCACAGATACGCAGTATTTT. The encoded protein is CSAAYEVPTDTQYF.